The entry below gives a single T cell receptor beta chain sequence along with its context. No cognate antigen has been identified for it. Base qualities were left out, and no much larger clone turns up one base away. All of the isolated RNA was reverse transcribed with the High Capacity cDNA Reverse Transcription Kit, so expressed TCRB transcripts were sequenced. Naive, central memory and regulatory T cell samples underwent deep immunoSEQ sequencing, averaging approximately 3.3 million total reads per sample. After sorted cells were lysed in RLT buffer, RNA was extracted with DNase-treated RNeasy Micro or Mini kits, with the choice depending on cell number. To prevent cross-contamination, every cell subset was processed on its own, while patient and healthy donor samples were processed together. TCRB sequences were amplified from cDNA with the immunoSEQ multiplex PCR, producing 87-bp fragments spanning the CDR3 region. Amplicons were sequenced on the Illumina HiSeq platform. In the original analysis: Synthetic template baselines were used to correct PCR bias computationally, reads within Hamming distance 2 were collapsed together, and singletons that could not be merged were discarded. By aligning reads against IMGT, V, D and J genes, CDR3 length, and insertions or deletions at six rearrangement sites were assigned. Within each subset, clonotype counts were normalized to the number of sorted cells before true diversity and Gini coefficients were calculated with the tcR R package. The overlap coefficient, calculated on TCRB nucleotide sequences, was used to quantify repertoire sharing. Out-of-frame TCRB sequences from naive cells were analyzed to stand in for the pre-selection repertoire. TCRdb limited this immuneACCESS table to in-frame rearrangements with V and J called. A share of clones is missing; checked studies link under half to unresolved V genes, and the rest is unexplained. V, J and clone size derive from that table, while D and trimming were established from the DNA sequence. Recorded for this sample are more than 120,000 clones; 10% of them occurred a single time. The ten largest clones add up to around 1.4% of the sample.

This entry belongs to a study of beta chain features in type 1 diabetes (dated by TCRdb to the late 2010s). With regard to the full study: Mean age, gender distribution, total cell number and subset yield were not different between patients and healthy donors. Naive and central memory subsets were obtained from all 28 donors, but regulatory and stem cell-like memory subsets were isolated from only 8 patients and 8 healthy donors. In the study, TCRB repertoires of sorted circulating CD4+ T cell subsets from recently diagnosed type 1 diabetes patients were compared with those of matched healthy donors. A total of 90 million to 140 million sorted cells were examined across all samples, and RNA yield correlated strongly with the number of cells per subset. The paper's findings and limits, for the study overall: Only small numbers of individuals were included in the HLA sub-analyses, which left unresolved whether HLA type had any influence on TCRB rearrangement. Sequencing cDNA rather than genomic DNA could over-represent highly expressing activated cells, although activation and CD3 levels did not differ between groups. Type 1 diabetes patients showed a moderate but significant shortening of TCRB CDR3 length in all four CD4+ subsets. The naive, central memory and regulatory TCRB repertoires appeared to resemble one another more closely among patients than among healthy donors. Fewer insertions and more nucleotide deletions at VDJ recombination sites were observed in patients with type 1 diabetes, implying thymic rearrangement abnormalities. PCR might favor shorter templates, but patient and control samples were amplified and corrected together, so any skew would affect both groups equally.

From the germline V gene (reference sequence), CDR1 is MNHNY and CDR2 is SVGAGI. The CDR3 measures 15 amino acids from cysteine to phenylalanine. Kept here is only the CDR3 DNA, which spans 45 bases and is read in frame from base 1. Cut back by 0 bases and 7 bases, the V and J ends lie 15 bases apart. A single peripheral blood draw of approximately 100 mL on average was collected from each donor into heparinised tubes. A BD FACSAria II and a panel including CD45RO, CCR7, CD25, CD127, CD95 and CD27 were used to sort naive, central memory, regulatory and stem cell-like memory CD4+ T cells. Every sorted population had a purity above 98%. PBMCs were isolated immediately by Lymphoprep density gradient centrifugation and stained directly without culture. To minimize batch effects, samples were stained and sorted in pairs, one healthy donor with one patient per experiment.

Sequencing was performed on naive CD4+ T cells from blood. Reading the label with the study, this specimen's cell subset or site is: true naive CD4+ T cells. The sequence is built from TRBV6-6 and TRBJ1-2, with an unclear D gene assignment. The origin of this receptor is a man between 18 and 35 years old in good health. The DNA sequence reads TGTGCCAGCAGTTACTCGAATGCCTGGGAGGGTGGCTACACCTTC. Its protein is CASSYSNAWEGGYTF.